This T cell receptor beta chain was recovered during a study of OX40 agonist ivuxolimab in advanced cancers. Study-wide context: Dose-escalation patients had hepatocellular carcinoma, melanoma, renal cell or head and neck cancer. Allowance was made for prior anti-PD-1, anti-PD-L1 or anti-CTLA-4 therapy, and 35% to 40% had some. Study-level results: At 0.1 to 3.0 mg/kg and by week 6, clonal expansion occurred in CD4+ and CD8+ blood T cells. CD8+ T cells showed, on average, more clonal expansion than CD4+ cells.

Some clones are missing from TCRdb's copy, which holds only in-frame ones; the method was immunoSEQ multiplex PCR. This sample yields about 68,000 clones, of which roughly nine tenths are seen a single time; 0.31% belongs to the top ten. After removal of 0 bases from V and 5 bases from J, the junction contained 2 bases not matched to a gene. The CDR3 sequence is 14 residues long. In germline, CDR1 is SGHKS, CDR2 YYEKEE (reference sequence). Concerning this clone: Its antigen is currently unknown.

The source is an adult with an advanced solid tumor such as melanoma, head and neck, liver or kidney cancer. The sequencing here drew on CD4+ or CD8+ T cells sorted from blood, taken in a trial of the OX40 agonist ivuxolimab. The chain combines TRBV5-5 with TRBJ1-2, with 9 bases identical to TRBD1. CDR3 region: CASSLVGQGYGYTF. As DNA, the CDR3 is TGTGCCAGCAGCTTGGTGGGACAGGGTTATGGCTACACCTTC. Complete variable domain (other parts from reference TRBV5-5 and TRBJ1-2): DAGVTQSPTHLIKTRGQQVTLRCSPISGHKSVSWYQQVLGQGPQFIFQYYEKEERGRGNFPDRFSARQFPNYSSELNVNALLLGDSALYLCASSLVGQGYGYTFGSGTRLTVV.